These 24 T cell receptor beta chains were all obtained from the same sample, sequenced in a study of T cell repertoires in cytomegalovirus infection. TCRdb used MiXCR to reprocess the reads, holding one entry per CDR3 protein. This table has about 190,000 distinct CDR3 sequences, under 30% appearing once. The sample comprised PBMCs. Every receptor here comes from a human donor in good health (CMV status not recorded). Some clones in this sample may be carry-over from other donors' samples.

This chain joins TRBV20-1 and TRBJ2-3, with 8 bases that match TRBD2. Trimming took 6 bases from V and 7 from J; bases not matched to a gene: 3. CDR1 is DFQATT, CDR2 SNEGSKA, per germline (reference sequence). The CDR3 spans 11 residues. CDR3 nucleotide sequence: TGCAGTGCCCGGGGGGGGAATACGCAGTATTTT. Translating it yields CSARGGNTQYF.

On this clonotype itself: The junction departs from germline at one end; a sequencing error may be responsible. The chain links TRBV2 to TRBJ2-1; the match to TRBD2 covers 8 bases. CDR1 is SNHLY and CDR2 is FYNNEI in the germline V gene. The CDR3 has 14 residues. The CDR3 coding sequence is TGTGCCAGCAGCGATCCGGGACTAGAGAATGCGCAGTTCTTC. Its protein product is CASSDPGLENAQFF.

Note on this clonotype: At one end, the junction sequence differs from germline, possibly due to a read error. This chain uses TRBV7-2 with TRBJ2-7, with D tentatively TRBD2 (6 bases). The CDR3 spans 15 residues. Looked up from germline, CDR1 is SGHTA and CDR2 is FQGNSA. The DNA for the CDR3 is TGTGCCGGCAGCTTAGCGGTGGGACGGACCGAGGAGCAGTACTTC. This codes for CAGSLAVGRTEEQYF.

Note on this clonotype: It may be a read error: a sequence one base away is much more abundant. The chain carries TRBV27 and TRBJ1-6; maybe TRBD1 (5 bases). This CDR3 has 12 residues. The germline V gene encodes CDR1 MNHEY and CDR2 SMNVEV (reference sequence). CDR3 coding DNA: TGTGCCAGCACTTCAGGGAATTCACCCCTCCCCTTT. Translation gives CASTSGNSPLPF.

To note about this clonotype: One end of the junction does not line up with germline, which may come from a read error. The V call is TRBV7-7, the J call TRBJ1-1; TRBD1 matches at 10 bases. The CDR3 extends over 15 amino acids. Germline V gives CDR1 SSHAT, CDR2 FNYEAQ (reference sequence). In DNA form, the CDR3 reads TGTGCTAGCAGCCCCTACCGGGACAGGGGCACTGAAGCTTTCTTT. Encoded protein: CASSPYRDRGTEAFF.

The chain joins TRBV4-2 to TRBJ2-5; no clear D gene. Looked up from germline, CDR1 is LGHNA and CDR2 is YNFKEQ. The CDR3 contains 15 residues. With 0 bases removed from V and 2 bases from J, the gap between germline ends came to 10 bases. The CDR3 loop is CASSQEGSLQETQYF. The CDR3 bases are TGTGCCAGCAGCCAAGAGGGCAGCCTACAAGAGACCCAGTACTTC.

The table lists this clonotype with a count of one. This chain links TRBV25-1 with TRBJ2-2; 8 bases map to TRBD1. The V gene's germline CDR1 is MGHDK and CDR2 SYGVNS. The V segment lost 3 bases and the J segment 4 bases; nucleotides outside the gene matches: 7. The CDR3 loop spans 16 amino acids. The CDR3 DNA reads TGTGCCAGCAGTGAGCTACAGGGGGTGGGCACCGGGGAGCTGTTTTTT. This gives the protein CASSELQGVGTGELFF.

This clonotype was seen a handful of times. The chain combines TRBV7-2 with TRBJ2-3, with 10 bases lining up with TRBD2. Unmatched junction bases numbered 9, after V lost 5 bases and J lost 4 bases. The germline gives CDR1 SGHTA, CDR2 FQGNSA. CDR3 length: 16 amino acids. CDR3 amino acids: CASSPQRGGWSDTQYF. In DNA, the CDR3 is TGTGCCAGCAGCCCCCAGCGGGGGGGCTGGTCAGATACGCAGTATTTT.

In this sample, this clonotype turned up once. The J gene is TRBJ2-7, the V gene TRBV18; TRBD1 matches at 7 bases. CDR1 is KGHSH and CDR2 is LQKENI in the germline V gene. V lost 4 bases and J lost 2; bases outside the gene matches: 5. The CDR3 is 14 amino acids. The CDR3 is CASSQEQGTYEQYF. CDR3 in DNA: TGTGCCAGCTCACAAGAACAGGGGACCTACGAGCAGTACTTC.

This clonotype was detected a few times. This chain joins TRBV5-1 and TRBJ1-4; a possible D gene is TRBD1 (5 bases). This CDR3 has 14 amino acids. Germline CDR1 and CDR2: SGHRS and YFSETQ. Trimming left V 4 bases short and J 11 bases short, with 18 bases between. CDR3 bases: TGCGCCAGCAGCCCGGGGGATCAATCGGACAAACTGTTTTTT. Translation gives CASSPGDQSDKLFF.

This clonotype came up a few times. The J gene is TRBJ2-1, the V gene TRBV28; TRBD1 agrees at 9 bases. This CDR3 has 16 residues. V lost 5 bases, J lost 5 bases, and 10 bases stayed unmatched. Per germline, CDR1 MDHEN and CDR2 SYDVKM. CDR3: CASSPHRGLGDNEQFF. CDR3 nucleotides: TGTGCCAGCAGTCCGCACAGGGGGCTAGGGGACAATGAGCAGTTCTTC.

This clonotype was recorded a few times. The chain combines TRBV2 with TRBJ1-5; D is uncertain. V gave up 3 bases and J gave up 5 bases, with 11 bases separating them. Germline CDR1 is SNHLY and CDR2 is FYNNEI. There are 14 residues in the CDR3. The CDR3: CASSERQVYQPQHF. In nucleotides, the CDR3 is TGTGCCAGCAGTGAGAGACAAGTATATCAGCCCCAGCATTTT.

This chain uses TRBV19 with TRBJ2-1; unclear D gene. There are 13 residues in the CDR3. The V end lost 0 bases, the J end lost 5 bases, and 5 bases lay between the germline ends. The germline V gene has CDR1 LNHDA and CDR2 SQIVND (reference sequence). The CDR3 region has the DNA TGTGCCAGTAGTATAGACAAGGACAATGAGCAGTTCTTC. This gives the protein CASSIDKDNEQFF.

This clonotype was counted a few times. The chain recombines TRBV29-1 with TRBJ2-7, with a possible D match to TRBD1 (5 bases). Germline-derived CDR1 and CDR2 are SQVTM and ANQGSEA. V lost 2 bases to trimming and J lost 2 bases, with 13 bases between them. CDR3 length: 14 residues. CDR3 bases: TGCAGCGTTGAATTGGGGCCCACCCCCTACGAGCAGTACTTC. Translating it yields CSVELGPTPYEQYF.

This clonotype occurred many times. The chain combines TRBV7-2 with TRBJ1-1; unclear D gene. The germline V gene has CDR1 SGHTA and CDR2 FQGNSA. V gave up 1 base and J gave up 2 bases, with 5 bases separating them. There are 13 residues in the CDR3. CDR3 bases: TGTGCCAGCAGCTTAGTCATTAACACTGAAGCTTTCTTT. This translates into CASSLVINTEAFF.

The rearrangement uses TRBV20-1 and TRBJ2-5; D may be TRBD1 or TRBD2 (6 bases each). Trimming pared 6 bases from V and 3 bases from J, leaving 20 bases between. CDR1 and CDR2 from the germline V gene are DFQATT and SNEGSKA (reference sequence). This CDR3 is built from 15 residues. This CDR3 is CSAATWRGDEETQYF. The CDR3 DNA is TGCAGTGCGGCCACTTGGAGGGGGGACGAAGAGACCCAGTACTTC.

This clonotype was observed many times. This chain joins TRBV20-1 and TRBJ2-3; the match to TRBD2 covers 11 bases. Germline CDR1 is DFQATT and CDR2 is SNEGSKA (reference sequence). V was clipped by 3 bases and J by 1 base; unmatched bases: 6. The length of the CDR3 is 16 residues. The chain's CDR3 is CSARVPLAGGTDTQYF. In DNA form, the CDR3 reads TGCAGTGCTAGGGTCCCACTAGCGGGGGGCACAGATACGCAGTATTTT.

Ten or more counts support this clonotype. The chain links TRBV7-3 to TRBJ1-1, with D possibly being TRBD1 (6 bases). The CDR3 covers 14 residues. V was shortened by 9 bases and J by 4 bases, with 18 bases between the two germline ends. Per the germline V gene, CDR1 is SGHTA and CDR2 is FQGTGA. Here the CDR3 reads CASKEQGFSTEAFF. The CDR3 region has the DNA TGTGCCAGTAAGGAACAGGGTTTTAGCACTGAAGCTTTCTTT.

The chain has TRBV6-1 and TRBJ2-2, with D possibly being TRBD2 (6 bases). Germline V lookup: CDR1 MNHNS, CDR2 SASEGT. The CDR3 is 16 residues long. The germline V and J ends were trimmed by 2 bases and 7 bases, with 17 bases remaining between them. For the CDR3, the DNA is TGTGCCAGCAGTGAACAGTCGCCTAGCGAGTTCGGGGAGCTGTTTTTT. This gives the protein CASSEQSPSEFGELFF.

The J gene is TRBJ2-3, the V gene TRBV5-1; D not resolved. This CDR3 has 14 amino acids. Germline V CDR1 and CDR2: SGHRS, YFSETQ. Trimming removed 4 bases at V and 2 bases at J, with 11 bases between. DNA for the CDR3: TGCGCCAGCAGCAGGACGGACCCCACAGATACGCAGTATTTT. Encoded protein: CASSRTDPTDTQYF.

This clonotype was seen many times. The V gene is TRBV4-3, the J gene TRBJ1-1; maybe TRBD1 (5 bases). This CDR3 contains 15 residues. Germline CDR1 and CDR2: LGHNA and YSLEER. The germline V and J ends were trimmed by 0 bases and 3 bases, with 11 bases remaining between them. CDR3 bases: TGCGCCAGCAGCCAAGATAGGAGGGGAGACACTGAAGCTTTCTTT. Its protein is CASSQDRRGDTEAFF.

This clonotype showed up just a few times. This chain uses TRBV2 with TRBJ2-1, with 13 bases that match TRBD2. CDR3 length equals 15 residues. The V gene's germline CDR1 is SNHLY and CDR2 FYNNEI. V was pared by 5 bases and J by 15 bases, with 13 bases of the junction left unmatched. CDR3 residues: CASSNRTSGGASAFF. The CDR3 region has the DNA TGTGCCAGCAGTAACAGGACTAGCGGGGGCGCCTCGGCGTTCTTC.

This clonotype showed up many times. The genes are TRBV7-2 and TRBJ2-1; tentatively, D is TRBD2 (6 bases). The CDR3 has 13 amino acids. Per germline, CDR1 SGHTA and CDR2 FQGNSA. V dropped 5 bases and J dropped 9 bases, with 14 bases sitting between them. The DNA of the CDR3 is TGTGCCAGCAGCCGATCCCTGGGGGGTGAGCAGTTCTTC. This sequence encodes CASSRSLGGEQFF.

This clonotype was detected many times. The CDR3 DNA sequence: TGTGCCAGCAGCTTAGTTACGTCCCAAGAGACCCAGTACTTC. Protein sequence: CASSLVTSQETQYF. This chain connects TRBV7-2 to TRBJ2-5, with D uncertain. CDR3 size: 14 residues. V was pared by 1 base and J by 1 base, with 7 bases between. Germline V gene lookup returns CDR1 SGHTA and CDR2 FQGNSA.